A selection of T cell receptor beta chains follows, all from one sample in a study of PD-1 blockade in classical Hodgkin lymphoma. Only in-frame clones appear in the TCRdb table, and some are missing; sequencing was by immunoSEQ multiplex PCR. The repertoire consists of approximately 47,000 clones, with approximately 90% occurring once and the leading ten covering around 5%. The sample taken for sequencing was peripheral blood mononuclear cells (PBMCs). Receptors were obtained from a human donor with classical Hodgkin lymphoma. The CDR3 runs from the conserved cysteine through the conserved F or W. Fields, in order: clone size, V gene, D gene, J gene, CDR3 protein, CDR3 DNA. A D gene is named only where the DNA matches it firmly. Clone size appears in some rows only: once, few, many, or a class for an expanded clone.

>NA|TRBV6-1|NA|TRBJ1-5
CASSPQGVNQPQHF
TGTGCCAGCAGTCCACAGGGAGTCAATCAGCCCCAGCATTTT
>once|TRBV6-5|TRBD1|TRBJ1-2
CASSSDRGYGYTF
TGTGCCAGCAGTTCCGACAGGGGGTATGGCTACACCTTC
>NA|TRBV19|TRBD1|TRBJ1-4
CASVQGGNSGLFF
TGTGCCAGTGTACAGGGGGGAAATTCTGGCTTGTTTTTT
>NA|TRBV7-3|NA|TRBJ2-7
CASSPGKSEQYF
TGTGCCAGCAGCCCAGGGAAGTCCGAGCAGTACTTC
>NA|TRBV5-5|NA|TRBJ1-5
CASSLVQVGSNQPQHF
TGTGCCAGCAGCTTGGTCCAGGTGGGGAGCAATCAGCCCCAGCATTTT
>NA|TRBV9|NA|TRBJ2-7
CASSVGGGTYEQYF
TGTGCCAGCAGCGTAGGTGGAGGAACCTACGAGCAGTACTTC
>NA|TRBV28|NA|TRBJ2-7
CATGGGFGEQYF
TGTGCCACCGGGGGAGGTTTTGGCGAGCAGTACTTC
>NA|TRBV5-4|NA|TRBJ2-5
CASSFRVGTQYF
TGTGCCAGCAGCTTTCGGGTTGGTACCCAGTACTTC
>NA|TRBV9|TRBD1|TRBJ1-2
CASSIGQGRYSGYTF
TGTGCCAGCAGCATCGGACAGGGAAGGTATAGTGGCTACACCTTC
>NA|TRBV6-1|NA|TRBJ1-1
CASSESQGGTEAFF
TGTGCCAGCAGTGAGTCACAGGGTGGCACTGAAGCTTTCTTT